This TCR beta chain came from a study of shared clonotypes between healthy human individuals. Background on the study: The cohort had two women and a few men, ages 18 to 49. Overall study results and limits: Sequencing depth was expected to influence donor clonotype sharing. As a rule, naive subsets had a larger estimated richness than memory subsets.

There are a few counts of this clone. Antigen: not known. The CDR3 has 16 residues. Trimming removed 5 bases from V and 3 bases from J; junction bases left unmatched: 10. Germline lookup yields CDR1 MNHNY and CDR2 SVGAGI (reference sequence). Using immunoSEQ multiplex PCR, the repertoire was profiled, and TCRdb retains in-frame clones only, with some absent. Of 1 million to 1.3 million clones listed, 75% to 85% are singletons. From CD4+ cells came CD45RA+ naive and CD45RA-negative memory subsets. The sequence was obtained from a man younger than 35 in good health. Some clones in this sample may be carry-over from other donors' samples. Sequencing used memory CD4+ T cells from PBMCs. The subset denotes: CD45RA-negative fraction. The rearrangement joins TRBV6-6 to TRBJ2-5, with TRBD1 identical over 9 bases. The CDR3, as DNA: TGTGCCAGCAGTCCTAACCCGGGACAGGGTAAAGAGACCCAGTACTTC. Its translation: CASSPNPGQGKETQYF.